This TCR beta chain was identified during a study of Graves' ophthalmopathy and Graves' hyperthyroidism. Overall study: Untreated patients at initial diagnosis provided peripheral blood. Points from the study as a whole: The model's prediction of ophthalmopathy progression had 65% to 71% sensitivity and around 77% specificity.

In this sample, this clonotype turned up a few times. Its cognate antigen is unknown. RNA transcripts served as template for amplifying TCR beta CDR3 sequences. Second-round multiplex PCR followed a first-round RT-PCR using HTBI primers. One entry per CDR3 protein results from TCRdb running MiXCR on the multiplex PCR reads. The data contain a few hundred thousand distinct CDR3 sequences, about 15% of them seen just once; the ten biggest clones take up 2% to 2.5%. Unmatched junction bases numbered 3, after V lost 0 bases and J lost 5 bases. The CDR3 runs 15 residues. Germline V gives CDR1 MNHEY, CDR2 SVGAGI. Hyperthyroidism showing no ophthalmopathy within 18 months of follow-up was stable. None of the included patients had other autoimmune diseases, uncontrolled infections, pregnancy or lactation, as these led to exclusion.

V is TRBV6-5 and J is TRBJ2-2; 7 bases are shared with TRBD2. This receptor was taken from an adult woman with stable Graves' hyperthyroidism. The sequenced sample consisted of peripheral blood. The CDR3 loop reads CASSYSSGDTGELFF. The CDR3 nucleotides are TGTGCCAGCAGTTACTCCAGCGGGGATACCGGGGAGCTGTTTTTT.